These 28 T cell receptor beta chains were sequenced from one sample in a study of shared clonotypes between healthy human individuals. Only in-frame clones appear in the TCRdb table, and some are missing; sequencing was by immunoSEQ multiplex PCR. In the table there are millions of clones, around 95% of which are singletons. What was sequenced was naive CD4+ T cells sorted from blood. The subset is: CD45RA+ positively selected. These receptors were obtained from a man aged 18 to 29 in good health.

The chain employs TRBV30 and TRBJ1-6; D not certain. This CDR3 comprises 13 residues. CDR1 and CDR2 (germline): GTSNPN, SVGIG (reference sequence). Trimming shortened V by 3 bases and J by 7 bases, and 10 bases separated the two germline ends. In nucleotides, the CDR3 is TGTGCCTGGAGGACCTGGGGAAATTCACCCCTCCACTTT. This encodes CAWRTWGNSPLHF.

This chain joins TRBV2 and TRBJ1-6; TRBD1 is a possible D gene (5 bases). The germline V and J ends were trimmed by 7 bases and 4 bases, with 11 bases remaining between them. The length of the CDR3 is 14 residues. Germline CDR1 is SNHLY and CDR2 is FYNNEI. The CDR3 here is CASTEGRYNSPLHF. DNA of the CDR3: TGTGCCAGCACCGAGGGACGGTATAATTCACCCCTCCACTTT.

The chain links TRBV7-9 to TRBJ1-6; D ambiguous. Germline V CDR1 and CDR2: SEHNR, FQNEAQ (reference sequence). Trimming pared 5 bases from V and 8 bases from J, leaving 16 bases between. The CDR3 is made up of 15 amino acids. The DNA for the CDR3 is TGTGCCAGCAGCGGCGGGAGGGAGGGCCATTCACCCCTCCACTTT. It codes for CASSGGREGHSPLHF.

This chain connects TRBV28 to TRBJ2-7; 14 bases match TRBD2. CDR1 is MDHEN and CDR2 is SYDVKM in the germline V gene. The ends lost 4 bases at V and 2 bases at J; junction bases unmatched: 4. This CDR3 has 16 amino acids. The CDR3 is CASSWGLAGEPYEQYF. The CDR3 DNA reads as TGTGCCAGCAGTTGGGGACTAGCGGGGGAGCCCTACGAGCAGTACTTC.

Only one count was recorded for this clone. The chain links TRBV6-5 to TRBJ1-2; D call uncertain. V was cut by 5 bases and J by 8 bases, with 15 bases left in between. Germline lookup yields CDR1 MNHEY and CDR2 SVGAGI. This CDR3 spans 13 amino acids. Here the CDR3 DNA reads TGTGCCAGCAGTACCTCCCGACGAGGGGGCTACACCTTC. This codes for CASSTSRRGGYTF.

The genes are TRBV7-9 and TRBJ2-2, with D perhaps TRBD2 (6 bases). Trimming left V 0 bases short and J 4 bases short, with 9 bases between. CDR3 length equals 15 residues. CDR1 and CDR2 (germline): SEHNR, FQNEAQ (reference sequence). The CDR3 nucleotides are TGTGCCAGCAGCTTAGCCGGGACTCCCACCGGGGAGCTGTTTTTT. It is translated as CASSLAGTPTGELFF.

In DNA form, the CDR3 reads TGTGCCAGCAGCCACGGACAGAACTATGGCTACACCTTC. It codes for CASSHGQNYGYTF. The chain joins TRBV14 to TRBJ1-2, with D perhaps TRBD1 (6 bases). The CDR3 is made up of 13 amino acids. In germline, CDR1 is SGHDN, CDR2 FVKESK. The V end lost 3 bases, the J end lost 2 bases, and 7 bases lay between the germline ends.

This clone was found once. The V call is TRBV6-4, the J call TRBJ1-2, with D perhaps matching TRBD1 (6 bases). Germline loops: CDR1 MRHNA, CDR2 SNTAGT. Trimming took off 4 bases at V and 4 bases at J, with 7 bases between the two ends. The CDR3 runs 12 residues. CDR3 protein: CASSAGAYGYTF. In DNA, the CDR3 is TGTGCCAGCAGTGCAGGGGCCTATGGCTACACCTTC.

The DNA for the CDR3 is TGCGCCAGCAGGCCGGGGGGCACAACGGGAGATACGCAGTATTTT. Translation gives CASRPGGTTGDTQYF. This chain connects TRBV5-1 to TRBJ2-3; D is perhaps TRBD2 (7 bases). There are 15 residues in the CDR3. The V end was cut by 5 bases, the J end by 5 bases, with 18 bases between. CDR1 SGHRS and CDR2 YFSETQ come from the germline V gene. Full variable domain (rest looked up from reference TRBV5-1 and TRBJ2-3): KAGVTQTPRYLIKTRGQQVTLSCSPISGHRSVSWYQQTPGQGLQFLFEYFSETQRNKGNFPGRFSGRQFSNSRSEMNVSTLELGDSALYLCASRPGGTTGDTQYFGPGTRLTVL.

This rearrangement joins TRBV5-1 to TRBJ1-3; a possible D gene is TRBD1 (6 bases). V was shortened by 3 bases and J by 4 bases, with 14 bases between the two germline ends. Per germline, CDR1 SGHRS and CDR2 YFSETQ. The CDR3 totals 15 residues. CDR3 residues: CASSSDTGSGNTIYF. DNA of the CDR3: TGCGCCAGCAGCTCCGATACAGGGTCGGGAAACACCATATATTTT.

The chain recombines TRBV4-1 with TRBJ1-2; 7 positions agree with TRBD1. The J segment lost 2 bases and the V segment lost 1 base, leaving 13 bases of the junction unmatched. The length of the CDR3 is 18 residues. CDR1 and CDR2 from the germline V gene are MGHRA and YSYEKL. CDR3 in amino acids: CASSQAQGGEKTNYGYTF. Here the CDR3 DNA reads TGCGCCAGCAGCCAAGCCCAGGGGGGGGAGAAAACAAACTATGGCTACACCTTC.

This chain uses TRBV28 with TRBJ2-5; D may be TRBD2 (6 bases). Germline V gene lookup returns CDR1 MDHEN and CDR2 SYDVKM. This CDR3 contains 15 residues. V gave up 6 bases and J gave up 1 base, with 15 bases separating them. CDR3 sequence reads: CASSPPKRVQETQYF. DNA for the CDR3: TGTGCCAGCAGCCCTCCGAAGCGGGTCCAAGAGACCCAGTACTTC.

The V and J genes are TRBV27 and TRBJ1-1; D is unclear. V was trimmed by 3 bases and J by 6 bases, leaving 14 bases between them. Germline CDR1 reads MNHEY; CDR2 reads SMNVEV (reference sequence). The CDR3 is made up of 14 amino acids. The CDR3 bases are TGTGCCAGCAGTTTTTCGGCGGGCCGGGCTGAAGCTTTCTTT. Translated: CASSFSAGRAEAFF.

Here the CDR3 reads CASSSPSGLNLEQYF. In nucleotides, the CDR3 is TGTGCCAGCAGTTCCCCTTCGGGGCTTAATCTCGAGCAGTACTTC. The genes are TRBV28 and TRBJ2-7; TRBD1 or TRBD2 may be the D gene (5 bases each). Trimming shortened V by 4 bases and J by 6 bases, and 19 bases separated the two germline ends. The germline V gene has CDR1 MDHEN and CDR2 SYDVKM. The CDR3 totals 15 residues.

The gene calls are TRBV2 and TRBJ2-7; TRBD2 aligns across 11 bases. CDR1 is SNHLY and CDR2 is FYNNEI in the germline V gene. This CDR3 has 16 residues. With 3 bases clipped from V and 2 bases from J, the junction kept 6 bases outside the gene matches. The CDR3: CASSDLLAGAPYEQYF. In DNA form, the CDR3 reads TGTGCCAGCAGTGACCTACTAGCGGGGGCCCCCTACGAGCAGTACTTC.

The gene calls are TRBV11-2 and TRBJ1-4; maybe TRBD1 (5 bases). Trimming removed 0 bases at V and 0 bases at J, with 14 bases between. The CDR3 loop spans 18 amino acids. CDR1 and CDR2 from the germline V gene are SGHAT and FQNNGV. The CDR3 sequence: CASSLDRSGGATNEKLFF. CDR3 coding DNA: TGTGCCAGCAGCTTAGACCGATCGGGGGGTGCAACTAATGAAAAACTGTTTTTT.

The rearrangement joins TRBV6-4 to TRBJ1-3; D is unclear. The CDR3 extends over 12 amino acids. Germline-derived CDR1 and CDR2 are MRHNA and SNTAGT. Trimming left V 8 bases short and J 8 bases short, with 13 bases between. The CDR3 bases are TGTGCCAGCGGAACCCCCCGGGACACCATATATTTT. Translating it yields CASGTPRDTIYF.

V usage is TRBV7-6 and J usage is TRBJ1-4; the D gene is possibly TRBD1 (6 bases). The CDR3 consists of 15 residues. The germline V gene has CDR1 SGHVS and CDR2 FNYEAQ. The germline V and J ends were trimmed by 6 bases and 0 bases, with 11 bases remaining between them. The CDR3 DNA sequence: TGTGCCAGCAGAAGACAGGTTGCAACTAATGAAAAACTGTTTTTT. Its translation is CASRRQVATNEKLFF. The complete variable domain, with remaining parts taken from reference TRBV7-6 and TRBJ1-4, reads GAGVSQSPRYKVTKRGQDVALRCDPISGHVSLYWYRQALGQGPEFLTYFNYEAQQDKSGLPNDRFSAERPEGSISTLTIQRTEQRDSAMYRCASRRQVATNEKLFFGSGTQLSVL.

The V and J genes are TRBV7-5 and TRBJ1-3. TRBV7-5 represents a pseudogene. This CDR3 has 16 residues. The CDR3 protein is CARSLVCAGQGNTIYF. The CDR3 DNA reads TGTGCCAGAAGCTTAGTTTGTGCGGGTCAAGGAAACACCATATATTTT.

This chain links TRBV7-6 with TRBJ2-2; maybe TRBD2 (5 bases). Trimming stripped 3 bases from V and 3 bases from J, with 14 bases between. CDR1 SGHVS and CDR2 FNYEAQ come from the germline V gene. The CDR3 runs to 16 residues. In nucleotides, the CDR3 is TGTGCCAGCAGCTTCACCGGGAACAGTGACACCGGGGAGCTGTTTTTT. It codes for CASSFTGNSDTGELFF.

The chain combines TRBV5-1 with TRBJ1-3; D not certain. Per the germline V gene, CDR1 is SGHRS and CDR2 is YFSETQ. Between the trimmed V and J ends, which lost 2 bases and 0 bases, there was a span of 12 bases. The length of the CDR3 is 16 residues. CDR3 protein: CASSFNPSGSGNTIYF. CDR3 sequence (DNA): TGCGCCAGCAGCTTTAATCCCAGCGGCTCTGGAAACACCATATATTTT.

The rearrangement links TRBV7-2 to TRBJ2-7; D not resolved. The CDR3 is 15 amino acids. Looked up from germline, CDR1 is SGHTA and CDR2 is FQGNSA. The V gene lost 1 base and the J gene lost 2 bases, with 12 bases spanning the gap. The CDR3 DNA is TGTGCCAGCAGCTTAGACGCAATTGGAACCTACGAGCAGTACTTC. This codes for CASSLDAIGTYEQYF.

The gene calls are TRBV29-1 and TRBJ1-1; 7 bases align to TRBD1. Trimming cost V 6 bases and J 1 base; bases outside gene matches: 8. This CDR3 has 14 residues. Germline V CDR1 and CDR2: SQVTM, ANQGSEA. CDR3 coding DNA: TGCAGCGTCGTACCACAGGGGAGGAACACTGAAGCTTTCTTT. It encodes CSVVPQGRNTEAFF.

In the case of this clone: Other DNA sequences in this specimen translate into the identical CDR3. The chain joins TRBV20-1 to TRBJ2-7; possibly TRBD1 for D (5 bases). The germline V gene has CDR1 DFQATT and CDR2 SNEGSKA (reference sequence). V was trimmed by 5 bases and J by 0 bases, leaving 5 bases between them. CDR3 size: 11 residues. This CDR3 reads CSAGHSYEQYF. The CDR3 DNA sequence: TGCAGTGCTGGACACTCCTACGAGCAGTACTTC.

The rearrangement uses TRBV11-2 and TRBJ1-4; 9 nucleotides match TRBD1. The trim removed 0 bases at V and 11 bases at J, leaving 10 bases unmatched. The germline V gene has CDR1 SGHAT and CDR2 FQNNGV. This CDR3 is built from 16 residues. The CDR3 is CASSLDHRTGEGKLFF. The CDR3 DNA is TGTGCCAGCAGCTTAGATCATAGGACAGGGGAAGGGAAACTGTTTTTT.

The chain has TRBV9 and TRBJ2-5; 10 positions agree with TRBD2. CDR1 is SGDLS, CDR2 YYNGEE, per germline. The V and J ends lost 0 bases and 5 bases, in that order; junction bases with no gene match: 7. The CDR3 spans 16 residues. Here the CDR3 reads CASSVGSSGGRETQYF. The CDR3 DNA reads TGTGCCAGCAGCGTAGGCTCTAGCGGGGGCCGTGAGACCCAGTACTTC.

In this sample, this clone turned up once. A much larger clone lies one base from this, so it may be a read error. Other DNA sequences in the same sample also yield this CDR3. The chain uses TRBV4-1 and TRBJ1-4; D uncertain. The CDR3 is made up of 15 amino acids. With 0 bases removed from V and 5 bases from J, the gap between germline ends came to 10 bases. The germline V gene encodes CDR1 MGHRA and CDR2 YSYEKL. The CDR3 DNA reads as TGCGCCAGCAGCCAAGATCGCGTGACGAATGAAAAACTGTTTTTT. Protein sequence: CASSQDRVTNEKLFF.

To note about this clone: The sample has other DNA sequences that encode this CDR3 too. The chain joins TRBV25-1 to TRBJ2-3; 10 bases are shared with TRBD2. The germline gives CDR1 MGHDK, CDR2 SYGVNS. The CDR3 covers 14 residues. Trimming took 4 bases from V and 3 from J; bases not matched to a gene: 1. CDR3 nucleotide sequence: TGTGCCAGCAGTGCTAGCGGGGGAACAGATACGCAGTATTTT. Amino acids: CASSASGGTDTQYF.